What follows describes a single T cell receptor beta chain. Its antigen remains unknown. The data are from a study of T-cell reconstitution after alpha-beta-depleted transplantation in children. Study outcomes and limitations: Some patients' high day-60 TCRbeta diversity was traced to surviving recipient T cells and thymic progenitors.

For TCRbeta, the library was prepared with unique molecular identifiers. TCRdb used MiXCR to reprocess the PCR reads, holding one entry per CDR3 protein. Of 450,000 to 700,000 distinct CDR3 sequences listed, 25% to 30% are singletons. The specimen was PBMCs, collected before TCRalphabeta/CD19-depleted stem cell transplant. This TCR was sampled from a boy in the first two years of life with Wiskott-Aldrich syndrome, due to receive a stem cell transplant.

The CDR3 nucleotides are TGTGCCAGCAGCCCAGGAGGCGTTGCCTGGCTGGGCTACGAGCAGTACTTC. This translates into CASSPGGVAWLGYEQYF. The chain joins TRBV7-2 to TRBJ2-7; D is possibly TRBD2 (5 bases). CDR1 and CDR2 (germline): SGHTA, FQGNSA. The V and J ends lost 5 bases and 3 bases respectively, with 23 bases between them. The CDR3 is 17 residues long.